Each of the 22 T cell receptor delta chains below was sequenced from the same sample in a study of gamma-delta T cells after stem cell transplantation (TCRdb year 2016). Library preparation used RT-PCR. Sequencing took place on an Illumina MiSeq. TCRdb reprocessed the public data with the CATT caller; entries with the same nucleotide sequence were combined afterwards. Within this sample are several hundred delta-chain clones, with roughly 2% of them counted one time only. The biggest ten clones account for over 45% of the sample. Sequences were obtained from gamma-delta T cells. All receptors derive from a human donor. It is not recorded whose cells these are; they may come from a transplant donor.

As concerns this clone: TCRdb's listed protein matches a much larger clone and diverges from this DNA's translation at residue 4, likely through a read error; the protein shown comes from the DNA. V and J are TRDV1 and TRDJ1; 11 bases match TRDD3. Germline CDR1 and CDR2: TSWWSYY and QGS. The CDR3 spans 21 residues. The CDR3 spells CALEEGLPRRLGDRYTDKLIF. CDR3 sequence (DNA): TGTGCTCTTGAGGAAGGACTACCCAGACGACTGGGGGATAGGTACACCGATAAACTCATCTTT.

V usage is TRDV1 and J usage is TRDJ1; TRDD3 is a possible D gene (9 bases). This CDR3 has 19 amino acids. Per germline, CDR1 TSWWSYY and CDR2 QGS. V dropped 1 base and J dropped 8 bases, with 29 bases sitting between them. Here the CDR3 DNA reads TGTGCTCTTGGGGAACCTGCCTTCCTAGTCTACTGGGGGACCACGAAACTCATCTTT. It yields the protein CALGEPAFLVYWGTTKLIF.

Remarks on this clone: The protein TCRdb gives is from a much larger clone and does not agree with this DNA's translation at residue 3, likely a read error; the protein shown here comes from the DNA. This chain links TRDV2 with TRDJ1; 11 bases map to TRDD3. Germline CDR1 GEAIGNYY, CDR2 EKD. This CDR3 has 20 amino acids. In nucleotides, the CDR3 is TGTGCCCGTGACACCGTTGGTGGGGGATACGTCAATTTGGACACCGATAAACTCATCTTT. Translated: CARDTVGGGYVNLDTDKLIF.

Turning to this clone: It is likely a read error: a sequence one base away is far more abundant. This sample includes further DNA sequences coding for the same CDR3. The V and J genes are TRDV1 and TRDJ1; weak D call: TRDD3 (6 bases). The CDR3 consists of 23 residues. Trimming cost V 2 bases and J 0 bases, with 34 bases left between them. Germline V gives CDR1 TSWWSYY, CDR2 QGS. The CDR3 nucleotides are TGTGCTCTTGGGGAAGGCCGACCTACTATACTGGGCCGAATTAACGTTTACACCGATAAACTCATCTTT. It yields the protein CALGEGRPTILGRINVYTDKLIF.

This clone qualifies as medium-sized. With only one base between it and a far larger clone, this is likely a read error. J is TRDJ1 and V is TRDV2; 11 positions match TRDD3. With 0 bases clipped from V and 1 base from J, the junction kept 15 bases outside the gene matches. Germline assignment: CDR1 GEAIGNYY and CDR2 EKD. The CDR3 totals 20 residues. The CDR3 DNA follows: TGTGCCTGTGACACCGTTGGTGGGGGATACGTCAATTTGGGCACCGATAAACTCATCTTT. Protein product: CACDTVGGGYVNLGTDKLIF.

On this clone: TCRdb's listed protein matches a much larger clone and diverges from this DNA's translation at residue 9, likely through a read error; the protein shown comes from the DNA. The gene calls are TRDV1 and TRDJ2, with D unresolved. Germline loops: CDR1 TSWWSYY, CDR2 QGS. CDR3 size: 14 residues. V was trimmed by 3 bases and J by 9 bases, leaving 14 bases between them. The CDR3 DNA reads as TGTGCTCTTGGGGAGGTCGGCCCAACAACACAACTCTTCTTT. It is translated as CALGEVGPTTQLFF.

This clone was observed a handful of times. A far more abundant clone sits one base away, making this likely a read error. This chain links TRDV1 with TRDJ1; D perhaps matches TRDD3 (5 bases). Germline V lookup: CDR1 TSWWSYY, CDR2 QGS. This CDR3 contains 15 residues. The CDR3 region has the DNA TGTGCTCTTGGGGAAAGTTCCGGGGACAGCGATAAACCCATCTTT. It translates to CALGESSGDSDKPIF.

This clone counts as hyperexpanded. Other nucleotide sequences from this sample produce the same CDR3. The V call is TRDV1, the J call TRDJ1; tentative D call: TRDD3 (5 bases). CDR1 and CDR2 (germline): TSWWSYY, QGS. The V and J ends lost 2 bases and 4 bases respectively, with 14 bases between them. The CDR3 consists of 15 residues. The CDR3 DNA is TGTGCTCTTGGGGAAAGTTCCGGGGACAGCGATAAACTCATCTTT. It yields the protein CALGESSGDSDKLIF.

Within the sample, this clone is large. The rearrangement links TRAV29/DV5 to TRDJ3; tentatively, D is TRDD2 or TRDD3 (7 bases each). CDR3 length: 23 residues. V dropped 0 bases and J dropped 0 bases, with 28 bases sitting between them. The V gene's germline CDR1 is NSMFDY and CDR2 ISSIKDK. The CDR3 DNA sequence: TGTGCAGCAAGCGCTTTTTCCTACGCATCTACTGGGGTCCCCTCCTGGGACACCCGACAGATGTTTTTC. Translated: CAASAFSYASTGVPSWDTRQMFF.

This clone was counted a few times. This likely traces to a read error, being one base from a far larger clone. The chain joins TRDV1 to TRDJ3; tentative D call: TRDD3 (6 bases). The germline V gene has CDR1 TSWWSYY and CDR2 QGS. CDR3 length: 23 residues. V was cut by 2 bases and J by 0 bases, with 26 bases left in between. CDR3 DNA sequence: TGTGCTCTTGGGGAAGGTTGGGAGATACGCTCCCGACCCAGCTCCTGGGACACCCGACAGATGTTTTTC. It specifies CALGEGWEIRSRPSSWDTRQMFF.

A note on this clone: This sequence is one base from a far larger clone and is likely a read error. The gene calls are TRDV1 and TRDJ1; 9 bases are a match to TRDD2. V dropped 1 base and J dropped 0; count of bases not matched to a gene: 12. The CDR3 runs 19 residues. Germline V gene lookup returns CDR1 TSWWSYY and CDR2 QGS. The CDR3 bases are TGTGCTCTTGGGGAACCTGCCTTCCTACGAGGGGGGGACACCGATAAACTCATCTTT. It encodes CALGEPAFLRGGDTDKLIF.

Comments on this clone: The likely explanation is a read error, given a far larger clone one base away. Other DNA sequences from this sample encode an identical CDR3 as well. The rearrangement joins TRDV1 to TRDJ2, with 8 bases lining up with TRDD3. Germline V CDR1 and CDR2: TSWWSYY, QGS. The CDR3 runs 18 residues. V lost 1 base and J lost 6; bases outside the gene matches: 13. CDR3 sequence (DNA): TGTGCTCTTGGGGAACAGACCGAGGGATACGCACGAGCAGCACAACTCTTCTTT. The encoded protein is CALGEQTEGYARAAQLFF.

No J gene was called, and the V gene is TRDV1. Germline lookup yields CDR1 TSWWSYY and CDR2 QGS. The CDR3 is 13 amino acids. The CDR3 nucleotides read TGTGCTCTTGGGGAGGTCGGCCCACCAACACAATTCTTC. Its translation: CALGEVGPPTQFF.

Notes on this clone: A far larger clone is off by one base, so a read error is likely. This chain joins TRDV1 and TRDJ2; TRDD3 matches at 10 bases. The CDR3 is made up of 24 amino acids. The V gene end was trimmed by 2 bases and the J gene end by 0 bases; junction bases not matched to a gene: 24. Per the germline V gene, CDR1 is TSWWSYY and CDR2 is QGS. The CDR3 nucleotides read TGTGCTCTTGGGGAAGAGCCTCCTACCGTACTGGGGGATTTTCCGCACACTTTGACAGCACAACTCTTCTTT. This sequence encodes CALGEEPPTVLGDFPHTLTAQLFF.

Points on this clone: TCRdb assigns this DNA the protein of a much larger clone, which departs from its translation at residue 11; this likely reflects a read error, and the protein shown comes from translating the DNA. The V call is TRDV1, the J call TRDJ1, with D perhaps TRDD2 (5 bases). V was shortened by 1 base and J by 2 bases, with 17 bases between the two germline ends. Germline CDR1 is TSWWSYY and CDR2 is QGS. The CDR3 covers 17 residues. The chain's CDR3 is CALGERVPAYATDKLIF. The CDR3, as DNA: TGTGCTCTTGGGGAACGTGTACCTGCCTACGCGACCGATAAACTCATCTTT.

The rearrangement links TRAV29/DV5 to TRDJ3; TRDD3 agrees at 11 bases. CDR1 NSMFDY and CDR2 ISSIKDK come from the germline V gene. Trimming at V came to 0 bases and at J to 0 bases, leaving 17 bases not matched to a gene. CDR3 length: 23 residues. The CDR3 here is CAASAFSYASTGGYSWDTRQMFF. CDR3 DNA sequence: TGTGCAGCAAGCGCTTTTTCCTACGCATCTACTGGGGGATACTCCTGGGACACCCGACAGATGTTTTTC.

Points on this clone: Given a far larger clone just one base away, this is likely a sequencing read error. Other DNA sequences of this sample code for an identical CDR3. The rearrangement joins TRDV2 to TRDJ3; D perhaps matches TRDD3 (6 bases). Germline V lookup: CDR1 GEAIGNYY, CDR2 EKD. This CDR3 contains 17 residues. CDR3 coding DNA: TGTGCTTGTGACACCGGGATAAGCTCCTGGGACACCCGACAGATGTTTTTC. This gives the protein CACDTGISSWDTRQMFF.

About this clone itself: This probably arose from a read error, given a far larger clone one base away. The CDR3 is CALGELRPPSVLGDLYTDKLIF. The CDR3 nucleotides are TGTGCTCTTGGGGAACTTAGACCCCCGTCGGTACTGGGGGACCTGTACACCGATAAACTCATCTTT. V usage is TRDV1 and J usage is TRDJ1, with 9 nucleotides matching TRDD3. CDR1 is TSWWSYY and CDR2 is QGS in the germline V gene. The CDR3 covers 22 residues. V shed 0 bases, J shed 0 bases, and the junction held 20 bases outside the gene matches.

By frequency in the sample, this clone is medium-sized. This chain uses TRDV1 with TRDJ1; D is perhaps TRDD2 (6 bases). Germline CDR1 TSWWSYY, CDR2 QGS. The ends were cut back, 3 bases at V and 3 bases at J, with 29 bases in the middle. The CDR3 extends over 20 amino acids. CDR3 sequence (DNA): TGTGCTCTTGGGGATCAGGCTTCCCTTCCCCCCAACACATACGCCGATAAACTCATCTTT. Amino acid sequence: CALGDQASLPPNTYADKLIF.

This clone is categorized as medium-sized (0.01 to 0.1%). A much larger clone is a single base away; this may be a read error. The genes are TRDV1 and TRDJ2; 8 nucleotides align to TRDD3. The CDR3 loop spans 18 amino acids. Germline CDR1 and CDR2: TSWWSYY and QGS. CDR3 DNA sequence: TGTGCTCTTGGGGAACAGACCGAGGGATACGCGCGAGCAGCACAACCCTTCTTT. This gives the protein CALGEQTEGYARAAQPFF.

On this clone: The protein TCRdb lists belongs to a much larger clone and differs from this DNA's translation at residue 3, which points to a read error; the protein shown is made from the DNA. This chain joins TRDV3 and TRDJ1, with 12 bases aligning to TRDD3. Germline V gene sequence: CDR1 TVYSNPD, CDR2 GDNSRS (reference sequence). The CDR3 spans 18 residues. The trim removed 4 bases at V and 3 bases at J, leaving 18 bases unmatched. CDR3 protein: CASRTTAGGYERPDKLIF. The DNA of the CDR3 is TGTGCCTCTAGGACTACGGCTGGGGGATACGAGAGGCCCGATAAACTCATCTTT. Full variable domain (missing parts from reference TRDV3 and TRDJ1): CDKVTQSSPDQTVASGSEVVLLCTYDTVYSNPDLFWYRIRPDYSFQFVFYGDNSRSEGADFTQGRFSVKHILTQKAFHLVISPVRTEDSATYYCASRTTAGGYERPDKLIFGKGTRVTVEP.

With regard to this clone: TCRdb pairs this DNA with a much larger clone's protein that differs at residue 5, likely a read error; the protein shown was translated from the DNA. This rearrangement joins TRDV1 to TRDJ1, with D hard to call. Trimming shortened V by 5 bases and J by 0 bases, and 10 bases separated the two germline ends. This CDR3 has 14 residues. Per germline, CDR1 TSWWSYY and CDR2 QGS. The chain's CDR3 is CALGKRRYTDKLIF. The CDR3 coding sequence is TGTGCTCTTGGGAAACGCCGGTACACCGATAAACTCATCTTT.